These 7 T cell receptor beta chains originate from one sample sequenced in a study of cytomegalovirus exposure and HLA in healthy donors. Data came from immunoSEQ multiplex PCR; TCRdb stores just in-frame clones and leaves some out. The table has 110,000 or so clones, approximately 88% seen once. The sample consisted of PBMCs. These receptors were taken from a man aged 18 to 35 in good health and CMV-seronegative.

The chain uses TRBV28 and TRBJ1-2, with D perhaps matching TRBD1 (6 bases). This CDR3 contains 15 residues. Germline CDR1 and CDR2: MDHEN and SYDVKM. The V end lost 6 bases, the J end lost 1 base, and 15 bases lay between the germline ends. For the CDR3, the DNA is TGTGCCAGCAGCCCCGGGACACAATATAACTATGGCTACACCTTC. Translation gives CASSPGTQYNYGYTF.

The rearrangement uses TRBV18 and TRBJ1-2; a possible D gene is TRBD1 (6 bases). CDR1 is KGHSH and CDR2 is LQKENI in the germline V gene. Between the trimmed V and J ends, which lost 0 bases and 3 bases, there was a span of 23 bases. CDR3 length equals 19 residues. The CDR3: CASSPPIRQVNSFYYGYTF. CDR3 bases: TGTGCCAGCTCACCACCGATAAGACAGGTCAACTCTTTCTACTATGGCTACACCTTC.

This clone occurred once. The chain has TRBV2 and TRBJ1-1, with D possibly being TRBD1 (5 bases). Trimming took 3 bases from V and 1 from J, leaving 12 bases between them. The CDR3 loop spans 15 amino acids. Germline V CDR1 and CDR2: SNHLY, FYNNEI. The CDR3 coding sequence is TGTGCCAGCAGTGATCATGGGGCTTGGAACACTGAAGCTTTCTTT. This encodes CASSDHGAWNTEAFF. Looking up the rest from reference TRBV2 and TRBJ1-1 gives the full variable domain: EPEVTQTPSHQVTQMGQEVILRCVPISNHLYFYWYRQILGQKVEFLVSFYNNEISEKSEIFDDQFSVERPDGSNFTLKIRSTKLEDSAMYFCASSDHGAWNTEAFFGQGTRLTVV.

The chain has TRBV4-1 and TRBJ1-1; D might be TRBD1 (6 bases). The CDR3 covers 15 residues. V shed 3 bases and J shed 3 bases, with 14 bases lying between them. The germline V gene encodes CDR1 MGHRA and CDR2 YSYEKL. CDR3 nucleotides: TGCGCCAGCAGCCAGCCTCCAGGGGAACACACTGAAGCTTTCTTT. This encodes CASSQPPGEHTEAFF.

Only one count was recorded for this clone. The rearrangement joins TRBV7-2 to TRBJ2-7, with 10 bases identical to TRBD2. The germline V gene has CDR1 SGHTA and CDR2 FQGNSA. The CDR3 consists of 16 residues. The V gene end was trimmed by 2 bases and the J gene end by 0 bases; junction bases not matched to a gene: 4. This CDR3 is CASSLTSGVSSYEQYF. The CDR3 region has the DNA TGTGCCAGCAGCTTAACTAGCGGGGTTAGCTCCTACGAGCAGTACTTC.

This chain uses TRBV27 with TRBJ2-5; 7 bases align to TRBD2. The CDR3 runs to 14 residues. Germline trimming cut 0 bases from V and 5 bases from J; bases unmatched to any gene: 3. CDR1 and CDR2 from the germline V gene are MNHEY and SMNVEV (reference sequence). As DNA, the CDR3 is TGTGCCAGCAGTTTATCGACTAGCAGCGAGACCCAGTACTTC. Protein: CASSLSTSSETQYF.

The chain joins TRBV28 to TRBJ1-2; 7 bases line up with TRBD1. CDR3 size: 15 residues. The V gene end was trimmed by 5 bases and the J gene end by 2 bases; junction bases not matched to a gene: 8. The germline gives CDR1 MDHEN, CDR2 SYDVKM. The CDR3 loop is CASSTQGGSNYGYTF. In DNA form, the CDR3 reads TGTGCCAGCAGTACTCAAGGGGGCTCCAACTATGGCTACACCTTC.